This T cell receptor beta chain is from a study of shared clonotypes between healthy human individuals (dated by TCRdb to the early 2020s). General notes on the study: The cohort included a few men and a couple of women between 18 and 49 years of age. For each donor, CD4 naive and CD4 memory were each given three plates, CD8 naive was given two plates, and CD8 memory was given one plate. To increase sequencing depth and limit assay-specific biases, TCR repertoire library preparation and sequencing were carried out by different laboratories using diverse techniques. Blood TCR repertoires of a handful of healthy adults were deeply sequenced to estimate repertoire size and the extent of clonotype sharing between individuals. Leukapheresis yielded between about 0.85 and 10 billion PBMCs per donor.

What the authors observed across the whole study: Incomplete sequencing was indicated by rarefaction of sorted-subset datasets, despite the large sequencing depth. Because the study included a small number of donors, the genetic and exposure-history diversity represented was limited. Sampling was restricted to blood, and TCR repertoires in tissues likely differ from the TCR repertoires found in blood. Pairwise subsampling indicated that sequencing depth was expected to affect the degree of clonotype sharing among donors. Larger estimated clonotype richness was generally found for naive subsets than for memory subsets. Higher generation probabilities were observed for clonotypes shared by all four sorted-subset donors than for non-shared clonotypes. Around 5.4% of naive CD4, roughly 3.6% of naive CD8, about 2.1% of memory CD4, and 0.35% to 0.5% of memory CD8 clonotypes were shared across several donors.

Healthy HIV-negative adults with no recently reported acute infections or vaccinations were included as donors. All donors were Caucasian adults living in Nashville, Tennessee, USA. CD4+ T cells were enriched by magnetic negative selection; naive cells were then positively selected on CD45RA, and the negative fraction formed the memory subset. Blood was collected by leukapheresis, and PBMCs were isolated by Ficoll-Histopaque density gradient centrifugation and then cryopreserved in liquid nitrogen vapor phase. Analytical flow cytometry was used to check the purity and quantity of each magnetically sorted T cell population. Each sorted fraction had its genomic DNA isolated and then quantified by UV absorbance on a Nanodrop 2000c. V gives up 6 bases and J gives up 2 bases, and the segment between their germline ends measures 11 bases. The CDR3 starts with the cysteine, ends with the phenylalanine, and has 14 residues. Solely the CDR3 DNA is kept, with 42 bases framed from the first base. The germline V gene supplies CDR1 SNHLY and CDR2 FYNNEI.

Using the deep immunoSEQ assay, TCR CDR3 regions were amplified from genomic DNA by multiplex PCR. Genomic DNA extracted from each cell subset was distributed evenly over all wells of several immunoSEQ 96-well plates, and each plate served as one replicate. Each replicate PCR for sorted subsets received 150 to 250 ng genomic DNA, equal to roughly 30,000 T cell genomes. Purified libraries were measured with a Qubit 3.0 fluorometer, size-checked on a Bioanalyzer 2100, and measured again with the KAPA Library Quantification kit. A separate single-read 150-cycle Illumina NextSeq 550 flow cell was used to sequence each immunoSEQ 96-well plate. The study's own analysis went as follows. Because the immunoSEQ output held only junctional sequences and lacked quality scores, the filtering could not match the filtering applied to full-length reads. To assign V/J genes and CDR3, sequences were annotated against IMGT germline references using PyIR, a Python wrapper for IgBLAST v1.9. Reads were filtered out if the reads had weak V/J assignments (E-value above 1e-6), no CDR3, stop codons, out-of-frame junctions, or ambiguous translated residues. A V3J clonotype was defined by an identical inferred V gene, J gene, and CDR3 amino acid sequence. The percentage overlap between two repertoires was calculated by dividing the number of shared unique clonotypes by the size of the smaller repertoire. Three approaches were used to assess repertoire richness: RTK rarefaction, the Chao1 estimator, and Recon v2.1 estimates of unobserved clonotypes. Generation probabilities were computed with OLGA for all TCRbeta clonotypes obtained by the gDNA method from a few donors. As stored in TCRdb, this immuneACCESS dataset retains in-frame rearrangements with V and J assigned. A fraction of the clones does not appear; measured against another copy, unresolved V genes explain less than half of the discrepancy, and the remainder lacks a known reason. For V, J and clone size, that table is used; D and trimming come from the DNA. The sample yields about 1.5 million clones; roughly 95% were counted once. In total, the top ten clones hold roughly 1.1% of the sample.

With respect to this clone: Its antigen is currently not known. No quality values exist for individual bases; no much larger clone is one base distant.

The source of this sequence is a man aged 25 to 40 in good health. Sequenced input: naive CD4+ T cells sorted from blood. Interpreted using the paper, the cell subset or site label stands for: CD45RA+ positively selected. This sequence uses TRBV2 and TRBJ2-1, and the D gene may be TRBD2, 5 bases matching. CDR3 region: CASSREMAYNEQFF. The nucleotides read TGTGCCAGCAGCCGGGAAATGGCCTACAATGAGCAGTTCTTC. With all but the CDR3 taken from the reference TRBV2 and TRBJ2-1 genes, the full variable domain is: EPEVTQTPSHQVTQMGQEVILRCVPISNHLYFYWYRQILGQKVEFLVSFYNNEISEKSEIFDDQFSVERPDGSNFTLKIRSTKLEDSAMYFCASSREMAYNEQFFGPGTRLTVL.